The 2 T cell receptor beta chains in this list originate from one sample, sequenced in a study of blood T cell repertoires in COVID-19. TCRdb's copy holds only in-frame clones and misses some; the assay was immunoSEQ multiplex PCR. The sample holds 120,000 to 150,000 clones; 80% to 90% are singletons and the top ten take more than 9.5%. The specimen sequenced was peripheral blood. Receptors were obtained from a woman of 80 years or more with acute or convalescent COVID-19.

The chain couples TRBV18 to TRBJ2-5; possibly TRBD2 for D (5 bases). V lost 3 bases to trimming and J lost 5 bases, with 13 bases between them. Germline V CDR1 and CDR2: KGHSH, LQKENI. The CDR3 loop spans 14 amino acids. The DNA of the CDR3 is TGTGCCAGCTCACCTTTCGCAGGCGGGGAGACCCAGTACTTC. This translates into CASSPFAGGETQYF.

The CDR3 DNA is TGTGCCAGCAGCTGGGACAGGTTGACTCAAGATACGCAGTATTTT. It encodes CASSWDRLTQDTQYF. The J gene is TRBJ2-3, the V gene TRBV27; TRBD1 matches at 8 bases. The germline gives CDR1 MNHEY, CDR2 SMNVEV (reference sequence). The CDR3 spans 15 residues. The trim removed 6 bases at V and 5 bases at J, leaving 10 bases unmatched.